A selection of T cell receptor beta chains follows, all from one sample in a study of blood T cells in healthy people across ages. TCRdb reanalysed the 5' RACE reads using MiXCR and keeps one entry per CDR3 protein. The sample holds about 1.7 million distinct CDR3 sequences, 28% seen once. Source material: blood. The receptors were sampled from a woman aged 25-40 years in good health. Each CDR3 is given with its conserved first and last residue. The D gene is left open where the match is weak. The listing skips clone size in some rows; elsewhere it reads once, few, many or a size class.

d_call j_call v_call clone_size cdr3_aa cdr3_nt
NA TRBJ1-4 TRBV30 NA CAWGQGTEKLFF TGTGCCTGGGGGCAGGGGACTGAAAAACTGTTTTTT
NA TRBJ2-7 TRBV12-3/TRBV12-4 many CASSKSHSYEQYF TGTGCCAGCAGTAAGTCCCACTCCTACGAGCAGTACTTC
NA TRBJ2-6 TRBV6-6 many CASRGNVLTF TGTGCCAGTCGGGGTAACGTCCTGACTTTC
NA TRBJ2-1 TRBV11-2 NA CASSLSKEETQFF TGTGCCAGCAGCTTATCTAAGGAAGAGACCCAGTTCTTC
NA TRBJ2-1 TRBV14 few CASSLYGTQYNEQFF TGTGCCAGCAGCCTGTACGGGACACAATACAATGAGCAGTTCTTC
NA TRBJ2-6 TRBV20-1 few CSARDKVSGANVLTF TGCAGTGCTAGAGATAAAGTCTCTGGGGCCAACGTCCTGACTTTC
TRBD1 TRBJ2-3 TRBV20-1 few CSAGQGAADTQYF TGCAGTGCTGGACAGGGGGCAGCAGATACGCAGTATTTT
NA TRBJ1-5 TRBV7-2 NA CASSFSARSNQPQHF TGTGCCAGCAGCTTCTCAGCGAGAAGCAATCAGCCCCAGCATTTT
TRBD2 TRBJ2-3 TRBV20-1 few CSAESGSRDTQYF TGCAGTGCCGAAAGCGGGAGTAGGGATACGCAGTATTTT
NA TRBJ2-3 TRBV29-1 NA CGVSTLTDTQYF TGCGGCGTTAGCACCCTCACAGATACGCAGTATTTT
NA TRBJ2-5 TRBV11-2 many CASILGETQYF TGTGCCAGCATCCTCGGGGAGACCCAGTACTTC
NA TRBJ2-7 TRBV9 NA CASSDKDGGSYEQYF TGTGCCAGCAGCGATAAGGATGGAGGCTCCTACGAGCAGTACTTC
TRBD2 TRBJ2-3 TRBV11-2 NA CAGSLRDYPDTQYF TGTGCCGGCAGCTTAAGGGACTATCCAGATACGCAGTATTTT
NA TRBJ1-2 TRBV12-3/TRBV12-4 NA CASSPKDTLNYGYTF TGTGCCAGCAGTCCCAAGGACACGCTGAACTATGGCTACACCTTC
NA TRBJ2-7 TRBV5-6 NA CANSLVGTSGDEQYF TGTGCCAACAGCTTGGTAGGGACTTCCGGAGACGAGCAGTACTTC
NA TRBJ2-1 TRBV6-4 NA CASSPLNIPKRSYEQFF TGTGCCAGCAGTCCCCTAAATATCCCCAAAAGGAGCTACGAGCAGTTCTTC
NA TRBJ2-7 TRBV5-1 few CASSDRSAQYF TGCGCCAGCAGCGACAGATCCGCGCAGTACTTC
NA TRBJ2-7 TRBV5-1 few CASSLWSGQAHEQYF TGCGCCAGCAGCTTGTGGTCAGGGCAAGCCCACGAGCAGTACTTC
NA TRBJ1-5 TRBV6-2/TRBV6-3 many CASARGPGSQPQHF TGTGCCAGTGCACGTGGGCCCGGGTCACAGCCCCAGCATTTT
TRBD1 TRBJ2-7 TRBV4-2 NA CASSHVGQGEDGQYF TGTGCCAGCAGCCACGTGGGACAGGGGGAGGACGGGCAGTACTTC
TRBD2 TRBJ2-3 TRBV20-1 NA CSARRLAGRIYTDTQYF TGCAGTGCTAGACGACTAGCGGGGCGTATCTACACAGATACGCAGTATTTT
NA TRBJ1-2 TRBV24-1 NA CATSDRDGTNYGYTF TGTGCCACCAGTGACCGGGACGGAACTAACTATGGCTACACCTTC
TRBD2 TRBJ2-7 TRBV20-1 few CSASHGGAYEQYF TGCAGTGCCAGCCACGGGGGGGCCTACGAGCAGTACTTC
TRBD1 TRBJ1-2 TRBV28 few CASSEQTGASDYGYTF TGTGCCAGCAGTGAACAGACAGGGGCCAGCGACTATGGCTACACCTTC
NA TRBJ1-5 TRBV7-8 many CASSLASSNQPQHF TGTGCCAGCAGCTTGGCCAGTAGCAATCAGCCCCAGCATTTT
NA TRBJ2-6 TRBV7-9 NA CASSSHRAAPPGANVLTF TGTGCCAGCAGCTCCCACAGGGCCGCCCCTCCTGGGGCCAACGTCCTGACTTTC
TRBD2 TRBJ2-5 TRBV9 NA CASSVGASGIETQYF TGTGCCAGCAGCGTAGGCGCTAGCGGGATCGAGACCCAGTACTTC
TRBD2 TRBJ2-3 TRBV7-2 NA CAGSLDPRGSTDTQYF TGTGCCGGCAGCTTAGACCCGCGGGGGAGCACAGATACGCAGTATTTT
NA TRBJ1-1 TRBV18 few CASNTGQGGTEAFF TGTGCCAGCAACACAGGGCAGGGAGGCACTGAAGCTTTCTTT
NA TRBJ1-2 TRBV7-2 few CASSLKGGYTF TGTGCCAGCAGCTTAAAGGGGGGCTACACCTTC
NA TRBJ2-5 TRBV4-1 many CASSWMAGEETQYF TGCGCCAGCAGCTGGATGGCAGGGGAAGAGACCCAGTACTTC
TRBD1 TRBJ2-3 TRBV5-1 many CASSSGGADTQYF TGCGCCAGCAGCTCAGGGGGCGCAGATACGCAGTATTTT
NA TRBJ2-2 TRBV10-3 NA CAISEGNAGELFF TGTGCCATCAGTGAGGGGAACGCCGGGGAGCTGTTTTTT
TRBD1 TRBJ2-3 TRBV20-1 NA CSARTNRGPSTDTQYF TGCAGCGCTAGGACAAACAGGGGGCCCAGCACAGATACGCAGTATTTT
NA TRBJ1-6 TRBV5-1 few CASSLVQGPLFSPLHF TGCGCCAGCAGCTTGGTCCAGGGACCATTATTTTCACCCCTCCACTTT
NA TRBJ1-2 TRBV29-1 few CSVTDQDYGYTF TGCAGCGTTACAGATCAGGATTATGGCTACACCTTC
NA TRBJ1-2 TRBV14 few CASSQGTQRGYTF TGTGCCAGCAGCCAAGGAACACAGCGCGGCTACACCTTC
NA TRBJ2-5 TRBV7-2 few CASRHMSGRIQETQYF TGTGCCAGCAGGCATATGTCGGGTCGAATCCAAGAGACCCAGTACTTC
NA TRBJ2-7 TRBV29-1 many CSGKVSYEQYF TGCAGCGGGAAGGTTTCCTACGAGCAGTACTTC
TRBD1 TRBJ2-2 TRBV12-3/TRBV12-4 NA CASSSGGVNTGELFF TGTGCCAGCAGTTCAGGGGGCGTGAACACCGGGGAGCTGTTTTTT
NA TRBJ1-5 TRBV10-3 NA CAISESPNQPQHF TGTGCCATCAGTGAGTCGCCCAATCAGCCCCAGCATTTT
NA TRBJ2-1 TRBV9 many CASSEVDTSYNEQFF TGTGCCAGCAGCGAGGTGGACACTTCCTACAATGAGCAGTTCTTC
NA TRBJ2-7 TRBV6-5 many CATSRDGAYEQYF TGTGCCACCAGCCGGGACGGAGCCTACGAGCAGTACTTC
NA TRBJ1-1 TRBV27 NA CASSHPGGMNTEAFF TGTGCCAGCAGCCACCCCGGGGGGATGAACACTGAAGCTTTCTTT
NA TRBJ1-1 TRBV7-2 NA CASTLVVGNTESFF TGTGCCAGCACTTTGGTGGTGGGAAACACTGAATCTTTCTTT
TRBD1 TRBJ2-3 TRBV29-1 NA CSASWTGRTDTQYF TGCAGTGCTTCGTGGACAGGGAGAACAGATACGCAGTATTTT
NA TRBJ2-5 TRBV7-2 NA CASSYRGVGETQYF TGTGCCAGCAGCTACCGAGGTGTCGGGGAGACCCAGTACTTC
TRBD1 TRBJ2-1 TRBV15 NA CATSREQGGPYNEQFF TGTGCCACCAGCAGAGAACAGGGGGGCCCCTACAATGAGCAGTTCTTC
NA TRBJ2-7 TRBV3-1 many CASTLRASGLYEQYF TGTGCCAGCACCCTCCGGGCCAGCGGACTCTACGAGCAGTACTTC
NA TRBJ1-5 TRBV20-1 NA CSANPITGPNQPQHF TGCAGTGCTAACCCAATTACAGGGCCGAATCAGCCCCAGCATTTT
NA TRBJ2-1 TRBV29-1 few CSVEGGSAESYNEQFF TGCAGCGTTGAAGGAGGATCGGCAGAATCCTACAATGAGCAGTTCTTC
TRBD2 TRBJ2-1 TRBV7-6 many CASSLKGLAPNEQFF TGTGCCAGCAGCTTAAAGGGACTAGCGCCCAATGAGCAGTTCTTC